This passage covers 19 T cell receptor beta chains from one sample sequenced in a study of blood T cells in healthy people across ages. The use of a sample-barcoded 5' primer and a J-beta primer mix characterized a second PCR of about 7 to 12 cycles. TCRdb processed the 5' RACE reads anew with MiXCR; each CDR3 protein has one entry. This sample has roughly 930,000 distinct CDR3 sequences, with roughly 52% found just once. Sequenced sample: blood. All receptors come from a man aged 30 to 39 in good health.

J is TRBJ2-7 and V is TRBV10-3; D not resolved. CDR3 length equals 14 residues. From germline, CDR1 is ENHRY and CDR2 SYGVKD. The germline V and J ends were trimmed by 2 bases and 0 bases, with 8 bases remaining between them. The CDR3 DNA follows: TGTGCCATCAGTGAGGGACCGAGCTCCTACGAGCAGTACTTC. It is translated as CAISEGPSSYEQYF.

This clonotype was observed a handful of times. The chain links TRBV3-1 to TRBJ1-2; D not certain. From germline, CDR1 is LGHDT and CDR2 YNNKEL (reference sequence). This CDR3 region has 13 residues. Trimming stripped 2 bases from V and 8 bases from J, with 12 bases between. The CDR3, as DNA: TGTGCCAGCAGCCAAAGGGCAGTTGGCGGCTACACCTTC. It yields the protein CASSQRAVGGYTF. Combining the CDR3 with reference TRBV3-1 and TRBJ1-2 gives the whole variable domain DTAVSQTPKYLVTQMGNDKSIKCEQNLGHDTMYWYKQDSKKFLKIMFSYNNKELIINETVPNRFSPKSPDKAHLNLHINSLELGDSAVYFCASSQRAVGGYTFGSGTRLTVV.

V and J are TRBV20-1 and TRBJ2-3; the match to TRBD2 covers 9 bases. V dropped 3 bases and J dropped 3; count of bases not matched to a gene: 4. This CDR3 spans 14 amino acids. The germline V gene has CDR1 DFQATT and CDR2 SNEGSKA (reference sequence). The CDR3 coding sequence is TGCAGTGCTAGTTTGCGGGGGGGGACAGATACGCAGTATTTT. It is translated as CSASLRGGTDTQYF.

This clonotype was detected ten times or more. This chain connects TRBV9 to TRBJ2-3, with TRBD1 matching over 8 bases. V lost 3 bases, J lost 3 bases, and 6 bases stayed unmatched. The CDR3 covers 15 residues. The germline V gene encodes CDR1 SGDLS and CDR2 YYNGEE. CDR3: CASSAPGGSTDTQYF. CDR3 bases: TGTGCCAGCAGCGCCCCAGGGGGCTCGACAGATACGCAGTATTTT.

The CDR3 nucleotides read TGTGCCAGCAGGGCGACAGGGGGATTCGCCTATGGCTACACCTTC. Translation: CASRATGGFAYGYTF. The rearrangement joins TRBV28 to TRBJ1-2; 9 bases fit TRBD1. V gave up 6 bases and J gave up 4 bases; unmatched junction bases: 9. The length of the CDR3 is 15 residues. Germline CDR1 MDHEN, CDR2 SYDVKM.

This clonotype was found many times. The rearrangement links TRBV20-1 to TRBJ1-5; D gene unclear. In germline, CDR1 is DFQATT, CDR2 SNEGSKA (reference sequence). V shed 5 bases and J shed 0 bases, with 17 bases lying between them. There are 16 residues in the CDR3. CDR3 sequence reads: CSASDIQQNSNQPQHF. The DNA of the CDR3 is TGCAGTGCTTCCGATATACAGCAGAATAGCAATCAGCCCCAGCATTTT.

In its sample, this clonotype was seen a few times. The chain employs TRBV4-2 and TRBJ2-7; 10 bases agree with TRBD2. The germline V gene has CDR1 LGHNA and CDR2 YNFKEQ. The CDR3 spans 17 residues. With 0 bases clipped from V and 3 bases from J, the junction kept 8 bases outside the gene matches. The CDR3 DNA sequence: TGTGCCAGCAGCCAAGATTTTCGGACTAGCGGACTCTACGAGCAGTACTTC. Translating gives CASSQDFRTSGLYEQYF.

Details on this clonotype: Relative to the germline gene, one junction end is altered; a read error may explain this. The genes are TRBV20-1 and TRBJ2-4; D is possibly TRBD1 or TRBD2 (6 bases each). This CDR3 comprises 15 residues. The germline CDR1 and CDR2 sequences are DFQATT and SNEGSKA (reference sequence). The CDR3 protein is CSAAIQGGPKNIQYF. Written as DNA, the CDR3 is TGTAGTGCTGCGATACAGGGAGGACCCAAAAACATTCAGTACTTC.

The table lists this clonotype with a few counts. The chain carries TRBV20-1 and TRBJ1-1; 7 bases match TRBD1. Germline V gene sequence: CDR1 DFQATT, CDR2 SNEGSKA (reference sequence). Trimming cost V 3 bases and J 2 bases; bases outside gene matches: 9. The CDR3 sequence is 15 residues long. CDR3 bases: TGCAGTGCTAGGGACAGGAGGGAGTTAAACACTGAAGCTTTCTTT. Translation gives CSARDRRELNTEAFF.

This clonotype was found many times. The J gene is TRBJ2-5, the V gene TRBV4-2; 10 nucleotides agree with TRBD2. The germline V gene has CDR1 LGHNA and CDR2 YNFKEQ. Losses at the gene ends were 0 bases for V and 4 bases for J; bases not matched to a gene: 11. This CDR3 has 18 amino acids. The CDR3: CASSQDLAGGLGSETQYF. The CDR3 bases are TGTGCCAGCAGCCAAGATTTAGCGGGGGGACTGGGTTCAGAGACCCAGTACTTC.

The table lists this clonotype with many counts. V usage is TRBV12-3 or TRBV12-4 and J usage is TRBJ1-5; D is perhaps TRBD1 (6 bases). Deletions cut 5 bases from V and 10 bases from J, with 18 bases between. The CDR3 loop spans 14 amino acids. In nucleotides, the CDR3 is TGTGCCAGCAGTCTTCAGGGAGGGGGTCCACCCCAGCATTTT. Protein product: CASSLQGGGPPQHF.

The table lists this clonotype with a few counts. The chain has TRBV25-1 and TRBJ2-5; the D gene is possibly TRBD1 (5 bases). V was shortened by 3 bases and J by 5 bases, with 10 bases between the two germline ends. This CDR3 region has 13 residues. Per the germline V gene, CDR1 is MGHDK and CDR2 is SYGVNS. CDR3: CASSEWAGETQYF. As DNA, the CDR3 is TGTGCCAGCAGTGAGTGGGCAGGGGAGACCCAGTACTTC.

CDR3 loop: CASSQIGQGYGYTF. As DNA, the CDR3 is TGCGCCAGCAGCCAGATAGGACAGGGCTATGGCTACACCTTC. This chain joins TRBV4-3 and TRBJ1-2, with 8 bases that match TRBD1. This CDR3 has 14 amino acids. Germline assignment: CDR1 LGHNA and CDR2 YSLEER. The junction had 4 bases not matched to a gene; V was cut back by 3 bases and J by 4 bases.

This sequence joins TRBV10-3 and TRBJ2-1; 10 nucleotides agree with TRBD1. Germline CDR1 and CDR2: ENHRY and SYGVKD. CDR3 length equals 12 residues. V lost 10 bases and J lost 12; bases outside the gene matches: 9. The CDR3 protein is CATGQGNYGQFF. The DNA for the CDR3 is TGTGCCACGGGACAGGGGAACTATGGGCAGTTCTTC.

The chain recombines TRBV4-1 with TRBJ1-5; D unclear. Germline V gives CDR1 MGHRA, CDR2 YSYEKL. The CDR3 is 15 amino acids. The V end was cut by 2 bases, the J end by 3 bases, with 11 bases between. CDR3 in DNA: TGCGCCAGCAGCCAATTCGAGGGTGCCAATCAGCCCCAGCATTTT. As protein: CASSQFEGANQPQHF.

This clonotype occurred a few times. The CDR3 reads CASRGDRAANEKLFF. The CDR3 DNA reads as TGTGCCAGCAGGGGGGACAGGGCTGCTAATGAAAAACTGTTTTTT. The gene calls are TRBV2 and TRBJ1-4, with 9 bases fitting TRBD1. Per germline, CDR1 SNHLY and CDR2 FYNNEI. This CDR3 is 15 amino acids long. Trimming cost V 6 bases and J 3 bases; bases outside gene matches: 5.

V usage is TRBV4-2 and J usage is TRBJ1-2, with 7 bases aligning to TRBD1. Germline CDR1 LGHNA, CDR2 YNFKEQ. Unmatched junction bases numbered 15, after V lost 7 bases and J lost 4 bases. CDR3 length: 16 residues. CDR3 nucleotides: TGTGCCAGCAACCCCTCACAAGGGGGACAGCTCTATGGCTACACCTTC. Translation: CASNPSQGGQLYGYTF.

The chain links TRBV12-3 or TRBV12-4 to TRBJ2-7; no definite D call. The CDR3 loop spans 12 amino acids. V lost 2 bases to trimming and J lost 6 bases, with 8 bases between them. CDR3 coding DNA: TGTGCCAGCAGTTTAACGTGGTTCGAGCAGTACTTC. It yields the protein CASSLTWFEQYF.

The CDR3 is CASSYSITARERNEQYF. The CDR3 DNA is TGTGCCAGCAGTTACTCGATTACGGCCAGGGAGAGGAACGAGCAGTACTTC. The V gene is TRBV6-5, the J gene TRBJ2-4; D could derive from TRBD1 or TRBD2 (5 bases each). The assigned J gene may be wrong: the sequence end matches TRBJ2-7 better. CDR1 MNHEY and CDR2 SVGAGI come from the germline V gene. This CDR3 has 17 amino acids.